This T cell receptor beta chain was found in a study of regulatory T cells in long-lasting Graves disease. Findings and limits, study-wide: With under 3,500 shared public clonotypes, persistent patients exceeded new patients, who shared roughly 920.

Combining iRepertoire HTBI primers with Arm-PCR of CDR3 regions, the authors built TCR beta libraries. TCRdb reprocessed the multiplex PCR reads with MiXCR, giving one entry per CDR3 protein. The profile shows roughly 360,000 distinct CDR3 sequences, about 23% of them singletons. As for time point: persistent/refractory GD, antithyroid drugs over 5 years with positive TRAb. Generation of the TCR library employed RNA extracted from PBMCs. Details on this clonotype: Its antigen is not known.

CDR3 length: 13 residues. Germline loops: CDR1 SGHAT, CDR2 FQNNGV. The source is a woman aged 35 to 49 with Graves disease. This sample comprised peripheral blood mononuclear cells (PBMCs), obtained when the disease was refractory, from a patient treated with antithyroid drugs. V is TRBV11-2 and J is TRBJ2-3, with no clear D. The tail of the sequence fits TRBJ2-1 better, so the J call may be wrong. CDR3 DNA: TGTGCCAGCAGCTTAGTAAACGGACCTCAGCAGTTCTTC. Translating it yields CASSLVNGPQQFF.